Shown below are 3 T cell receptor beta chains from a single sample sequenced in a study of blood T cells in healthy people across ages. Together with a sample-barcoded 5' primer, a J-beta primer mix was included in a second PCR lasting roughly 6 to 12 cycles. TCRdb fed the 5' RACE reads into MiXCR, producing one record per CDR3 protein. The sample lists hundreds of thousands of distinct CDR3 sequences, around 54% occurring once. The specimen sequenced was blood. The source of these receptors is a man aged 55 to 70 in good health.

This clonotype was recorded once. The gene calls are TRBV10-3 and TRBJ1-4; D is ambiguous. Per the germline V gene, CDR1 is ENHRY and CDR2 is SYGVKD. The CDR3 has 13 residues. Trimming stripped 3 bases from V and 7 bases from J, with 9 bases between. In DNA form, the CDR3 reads TGTGCCATCAGTGACCCGGAAACTGAAAAACTGTTTTTT. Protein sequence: CAISDPETEKLFF.

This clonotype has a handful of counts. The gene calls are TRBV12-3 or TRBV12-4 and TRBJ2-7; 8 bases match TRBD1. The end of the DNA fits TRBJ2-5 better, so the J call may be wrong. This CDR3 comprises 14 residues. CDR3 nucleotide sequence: TGTGCCAGCAGTCGCCGTCGGACAGGGGAGACCCAGTACTTC. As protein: CASSRRRTGETQYF.

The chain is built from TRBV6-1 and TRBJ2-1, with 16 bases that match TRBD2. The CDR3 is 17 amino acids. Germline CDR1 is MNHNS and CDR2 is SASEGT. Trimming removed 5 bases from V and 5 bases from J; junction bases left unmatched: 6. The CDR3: CASSQGLAGGPHNEQFF. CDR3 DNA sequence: TGTGCCAGCAGTCAGGGACTAGCGGGGGGGCCCCACAATGAGCAGTTCTTC.